These 26 T cell receptor beta chains were sequenced from one sample in a study of regulatory T cells in long-lasting Graves disease. CDR3-region Arm-PCR and iRepertoire HTBI primers produced the TCR beta libraries. One entry per CDR3 protein, called by TCRdb with MiXCR from the multiplex PCR reads. The sample shows 420,000 or so distinct CDR3 sequences, about a quarter of them seen only once. The time point denotes: persistent/refractory GD, antithyroid drugs over 5 years with positive TRAb. The TCR library was made from RNA extracted from PBMCs. The sample in question was peripheral blood mononuclear cells (PBMCs), obtained when the disease was refractory, from a patient treated with antithyroid drugs. The receptors were sampled from a female donor with Graves disease.

The chain joins TRBV29-1 to TRBJ2-5; 9 bases line up with TRBD2. Germline CDR1 is SQVTM and CDR2 is ANQGSEA. This CDR3 spans 14 amino acids. V lost 6 bases and J lost 7; bases outside the gene matches: 12. The CDR3 DNA reads TGCAGCGTCGATATTAGCGGGAGATCTGGGACCCAGTACTTC. Residues: CSVDISGRSGTQYF.

This clonotype was seen at least ten times. The chain links TRBV28 to TRBJ2-5, with D hard to call. The length of the CDR3 is 12 residues. CDR1 and CDR2 from the germline V gene are MDHEN and SYDVKM. V was pared by 3 bases and J by 5 bases, with 7 bases between. CDR3: CASSFLGETQYF. In nucleotides, the CDR3 is TGTGCCAGCAGTTTTTTAGGGGAGACCCAGTACTTC.

The chain employs TRBV7-2 and TRBJ2-5, with a tentative D call TRBD1 (5 bases). The J call may not be correct, given that the DNA end is closer to TRBJ2-7. The germline V gene encodes CDR1 SGHTA and CDR2 FQGNSA. The CDR3 loop spans 14 amino acids. The CDR3 region is CASSLAAGSSEQYF. CDR3 in DNA: TGTGCCAGCAGCTTAGCGGCAGGGTCTTCCGAGCAGTACTTC.

The chain uses TRBV11-3 and TRBJ2-1, with 11 bases matching TRBD2. Germline assignment: CDR1 SGHNT and CDR2 YENEEA. V was clipped by 5 bases and J by 4 bases; unmatched bases: 7. The CDR3 loop spans 16 amino acids. CDR3 bases: TGTGCCAGCAGCAATACCGGGACTAGCGGATACAATGAGCAGTTCTTC. Protein: CASSNTGTSGYNEQFF.

This clonotype was detected many times. The chain links TRBV28 to TRBJ1-2, with a tentative D call TRBD1 (6 bases). This CDR3 is 16 amino acids long. Germline assignment: CDR1 MDHEN and CDR2 SYDVKM. V was trimmed by 7 bases and J by 7 bases, leaving 25 bases between them. Here the CDR3 DNA reads TGTGCCAGCAATACCGCCGGAAGGGGGGCTTCAGGTGGCTACACCTTC. Protein: CASNTAGRGASGGYTF.

This clonotype has more than one count but fewer than ten. The V and J genes are TRBV3-1 and TRBJ2-1; D might be TRBD1 or TRBD2, each matching 5 bases. V lost 1 base, J lost 5 bases, and 9 bases lay in between. The CDR3 spans 14 residues. CDR1 and CDR2 from the germline V gene are LGHDT and YNNKEL (reference sequence). CDR3 sequence: CASSQGGPNNEQFF. The CDR3 DNA follows: TGTGCCAGCAGCCAAGGGGGACCCAACAATGAGCAGTTCTTC.

The chain joins TRBV5-4 to TRBJ2-7; 8 positions agree with TRBD1. CDR3 length: 14 amino acids. Unmatched junction bases numbered 6, after V lost 1 base and J lost 6 bases. The V gene's germline CDR1 is SGHNT and CDR2 YYREEE (reference sequence). CDR3 region: CASSLIQGVGEQYF. In DNA, the CDR3 is TGTGCCAGCAGCTTGATACAGGGGGTCGGCGAGCAGTACTTC.

This rearrangement joins TRBV5-6 to TRBJ1-4; maybe TRBD1 (5 bases). Trimming shortened V by 2 bases and J by 11 bases, and 10 bases separated the two germline ends. The CDR3 is made up of 12 amino acids. In germline, CDR1 is SGHDT, CDR2 YYEEEE. CDR3 in DNA: TGTGCCAGCAGCTTAGAGGGGAGGAAACTGTTTTTT. It codes for CASSLEGRKLFF. Full variable domain (outside the CDR3, taken from reference TRBV5-6 and TRBJ1-4): DAGVTQSPTHLIKTRGQQVTLRCSPKSGHDTVSWYQQALGQGPQFIFQYYEEEERQRGNFPDRFSGHQFPNYSSELNVNALLLGDSALYLCASSLEGRKLFFGSGTQLSVL.

CDR3 protein: CSVDSPLLAGASGANVLTF. The CDR3 nucleotides read TGCAGCGTTGACTCGCCCTTACTAGCGGGGGCCTCTGGGGCCAACGTCCTGACTTTC. The chain joins TRBV29-1 to TRBJ2-6; 11 bases match TRBD2. The CDR3 loop spans 19 amino acids. Losses at the gene ends were 3 bases for V and 0 bases for J; bases not matched to a gene: 10. Per germline, CDR1 SQVTM and CDR2 ANQGSEA.

The rearrangement uses TRBV24-1 and TRBJ1-2; TRBD1 matches at 9 bases. The CDR3 loop spans 17 amino acids. V was pared by 4 bases and J by 8 bases, with 16 bases of the junction left unmatched. CDR1 is KGHDR and CDR2 is SFDVKD in the germline V gene. The CDR3 coding sequence is TGTGCCACCAGTGACCCGGGACAGGGCCCCAGCGCGGGAGGCTACACCTTC. It yields the protein CATSDPGQGPSAGGYTF.

The chain carries TRBV18 and TRBJ1-2, with 10 bases matching TRBD1. The length of the CDR3 is 20 residues. J gave up 0 bases and V 3 bases, and 16 bases lay outside the gene matches. Germline CDR1 KGHSH, CDR2 LQKENI. The CDR3 reads CASSPLGPIGQGEANYGYTF. CDR3 sequence (DNA): TGTGCCAGCTCACCTCTCGGCCCAATAGGACAGGGGGAAGCTAACTATGGCTACACCTTC.

The chain couples TRBV28 to TRBJ2-4; 8 nucleotides match TRBD1. With 8 bases clipped from V and 13 bases from J, the junction kept 13 bases outside the gene matches. From germline, CDR1 is MDHEN and CDR2 SYDVKM. The CDR3 has 13 residues. CDR3 sequence (DNA): TGTGCCAGCGCGGGGACAGGAGCCGTTACCCAGTACTTC. The encoded protein is CASAGTGAVTQYF.

This clonotype was seen repeatedly, ten times or more. The chain joins TRBV28 to TRBJ1-6; D gene unclear. V lost 3 bases and J lost 4, with 13 bases in between. Per the germline V gene, CDR1 is MDHEN and CDR2 is SYDVKM. This CDR3 is 16 amino acids long. For the CDR3, the DNA is TGTGCCAGCAGTTTGCCTGGCGTCGATTATAATTCACCCCTCCACTTT. Translated, it gives CASSLPGVDYNSPLHF.

This chain uses TRBV19 with TRBJ1-5; D is uncertain. This CDR3 spans 15 amino acids. V lost 0 bases and J 2 bases, leaving 8 bases between the germline ends. The germline gives CDR1 LNHDA, CDR2 SQIVND (reference sequence). The chain's CDR3 is CASSIDIQRNQPQHF. For the CDR3, the DNA is TGTGCCAGTAGTATAGATATACAGCGCAATCAGCCCCAGCATTTT.

This clonotype has at least ten counts. The rearrangement joins TRBV2 to TRBJ2-2; 8 nucleotides line up with TRBD1. This CDR3 region has 14 residues. The trim removed 6 bases at V and 7 bases at J, leaving 7 bases unmatched. Germline CDR1 SNHLY, CDR2 FYNNEI. The CDR3 bases are TGTGCCAGCAGCGGGGACAGGAATGTCGGGGAGCTGTTTTTT. It specifies CASSGDRNVGELFF.

This clonotype turned up a few times. The chain uses TRBV5-1 and TRBJ2-2, with TRBD1 matching 7 bases. V was pared by 1 base and J by 6 bases, with 12 bases of the junction left unmatched. Per the germline V gene, CDR1 is SGHRS and CDR2 is YFSETQ. This CDR3 is built from 17 residues. CDR3 amino acids: CASSLLQGKDNAGELFF. Written as DNA, the CDR3 is TGCGCCAGCAGCTTGTTACAGGGGAAGGATAATGCCGGGGAGCTGTTTTTT.

The rearrangement links TRBV7-8 to TRBJ2-4; 11 nucleotides agree with TRBD1. Germline CDR1 and CDR2: SGHVS and FQNEAQ. Trimming removed 5 bases from V and 6 bases from J; junction bases left unmatched: 15. The CDR3 is 18 residues long. The CDR3 reads CASSVDRGLVAGGNIQYF. In DNA, the CDR3 is TGTGCCAGCAGCGTGGACAGGGGGCTCGTGGCGGGTGGAAACATTCAGTACTTC.

In its sample, this clonotype was seen a few times. The chain has TRBV5-1 and TRBJ1-1; possible D gene TRBD1, 5 bases. Trimming took off 2 bases at V and 1 base at J, with 12 bases between the two ends. The CDR3 runs to 15 residues. Germline V lookup: CDR1 SGHRS, CDR2 YFSETQ. The DNA of the CDR3 is TGCGCCAGCAGCTTAATCTCAGGGCCGAACACTGAAGCTTTCTTT. This gives the protein CASSLISGPNTEAFF.

The sample holds a few counts of this clonotype. The chain recombines TRBV6-1 with TRBJ1-5; the D gene is possibly TRBD1 (5 bases). CDR3 length equals 14 residues. Germline CDR1 and CDR2: MNHNS and SASEGT. V lost 7 bases and J 7 bases, leaving 17 bases between the germline ends. This CDR3 reads CASIRDRGRQPQHF. The CDR3 DNA reads TGTGCCAGCATTCGGGACCGGGGCAGGCAGCCCCAGCATTTT.

The sample holds a few counts of this clonotype. The chain links TRBV6-6 to TRBJ2-2; D tentatively reads TRBD1 or TRBD2 (5 bases each). The V gene's germline CDR1 is MNHNY and CDR2 SVGAGI (reference sequence). Trimming shortened V by 0 bases and J by 6 bases, and 14 bases separated the two germline ends. The CDR3 has 16 residues. CDR3 amino acids: CASSYSMRGSSGELFF. In DNA, the CDR3 is TGTGCCAGCAGTTACTCGATGAGGGGTTCCTCCGGGGAGCTGTTTTTT.

In its sample, this clonotype was seen many times. The gene calls are TRBV7-2 and TRBJ2-2; the D is unclear. V lost 4 bases to trimming and J lost 3 bases, with 6 bases between them. Looked up from germline, CDR1 is SGHTA and CDR2 is FQGNSA. The CDR3 is made up of 13 amino acids. Here the CDR3 DNA reads TGTGCCAGCAGCTCAAGAGACACCGGGGAGCTGTTTTTT. As protein: CASSSRDTGELFF. Complete variable domain (other parts from reference TRBV7-2 and TRBJ2-2): GAGVSQSPSNKVTEKGKDVELRCDPISGHTALYWYRQSLGQGLEFLIYFQGNSAPDKSGLPSDRFSAERTGGSVSTLTIQRTQQEDSAVYLCASSSRDTGELFFGEGSRLTVL.

This clonotype was seen repeatedly, ten times or more. The CDR3 DNA follows: TGTGCCAGCAGTTCGTCTGAAGCTTTCTTT. Residues: CASSSSEAFF. The rearrangement uses TRBV12-3 or TRBV12-4 and TRBJ1-1; D unclear. The V gene lost 4 bases and the J gene lost 6 bases, with 3 bases spanning the gap. The CDR3 has 10 residues.

This clonotype was seen repeatedly, ten times or more. CDR3 residues: CASSYPTYEQYF. CDR3 sequence (DNA): TGTGCCAGCAGTTACCCAACCTACGAGCAGTACTTC. V usage is TRBV6-5 and J usage is TRBJ2-7; D uncertain. The CDR3 sequence is 12 residues long. The germline V and J ends were trimmed by 2 bases and 2 bases, with 4 bases remaining between them. CDR1 MNHEY and CDR2 SVGAGI come from the germline V gene.

This clonotype was picked up a small number of times. The chain employs TRBV20-1 and TRBJ1-1; 7 nucleotides agree with TRBD1. CDR1 and CDR2 (germline): DFQATT, SNEGSKA (reference sequence). This CDR3 has 13 residues. The V and J ends lost 0 bases and 10 bases, in that order; junction bases with no gene match: 8. The CDR3 bases are TGCAGTGCTAGAGAGACAGGGAGTAATGTAGCTTTCTTT. Protein sequence: CSARETGSNVAFF.

The chain carries TRBV5-5 and TRBJ1-2, with no clear D. Germline V lookup: CDR1 SGHKS, CDR2 YYEKEE (reference sequence). CDR3 length: 14 residues. Trimming left V 4 bases short and J 4 bases short, with 14 bases between. This CDR3 is CASSRLTDGYGYTF. The DNA of the CDR3 is TGTGCCAGCAGCCGCTTGACGGACGGCTATGGCTACACCTTC.

The chain is built from TRBV20-1 and TRBJ1-1; D may be TRBD1 (5 bases). CDR3 length: 11 residues. Germline CDR1 reads DFQATT; CDR2 reads SNEGSKA (reference sequence). Between the trimmed V and J ends, which lost 3 bases and 8 bases, there was a span of 10 bases. CDR3 protein: CSASPGAEAFF. The CDR3 nucleotides are TGCAGTGCTAGCCCCGGGGCCGAAGCTTTCTTT.